Sequencing of this T cell receptor (beta chain) was carried out in a study of lung T cells in sarcoidosis with Löfgren's syndrome. There are 15 residues in the CDR3. V lost 7 bases, J lost 4 bases, and 7 bases stayed unmatched. TCRdb re-derived calls from the reads in MiXCR, one entry per CDR3 protein. Here the sample spans 3,000 to 4,000 distinct CDR3 sequences, 20% to 25% being singletons. Broader study findings: TRAV12-1 preferentially paired with TRBV2, with homologous CDR3s. Multiple Löfgren's syndrome patients reportedly shared TRAV12-1 and TRBV2 CDR3 motifs. TRAV12-1 and TRBV2 were reportedly most expanded in Löfgren's patients.

This clonotype was seen repeatedly, ten times or more. What it recognizes is unknown. This TCR was sampled from a human donor with sarcoidosis (Löfgren's syndrome or another form), or a control subject (not recorded which). The V and J genes are TRBV12-3 or TRBV12-4 and TRBJ2-1, with TRBD2 matching over 10 bases. The sequenced sample was CD4+ T cells from bronchoalveolar lavage. The CDR3 loop is CASTLWTSGYNEQFF. CDR3 coding DNA: TGTGCCAGCACCCTTTGGACTAGCGGATACAATGAGCAGTTCTTC.